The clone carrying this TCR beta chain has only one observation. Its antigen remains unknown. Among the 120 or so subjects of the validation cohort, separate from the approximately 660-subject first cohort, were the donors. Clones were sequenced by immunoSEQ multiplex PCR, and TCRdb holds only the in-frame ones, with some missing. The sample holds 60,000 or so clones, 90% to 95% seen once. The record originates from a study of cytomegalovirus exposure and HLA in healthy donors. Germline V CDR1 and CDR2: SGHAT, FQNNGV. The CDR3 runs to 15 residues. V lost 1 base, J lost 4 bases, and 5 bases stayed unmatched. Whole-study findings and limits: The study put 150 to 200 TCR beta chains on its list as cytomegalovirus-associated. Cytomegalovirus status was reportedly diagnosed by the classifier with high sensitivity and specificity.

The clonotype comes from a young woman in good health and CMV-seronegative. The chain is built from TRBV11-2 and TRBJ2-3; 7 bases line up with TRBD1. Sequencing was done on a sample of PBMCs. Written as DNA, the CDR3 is TGTGCCAGCAGCTTAGTGTGGCAGGGGGCAGATACGCAGTATTTT. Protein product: CASSLVWQGADTQYF. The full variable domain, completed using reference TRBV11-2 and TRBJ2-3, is EAGVAQSPRYKIIEKRQSVAFWCNPISGHATLYWYQQILGQGPKLLIQFQNNGVVDDSQLPKDRFSAERLKGVDSTLKIQPAKLEDSAVYLCASSLVWQGADTQYFGPGTRLTVL.